Described below is a single T cell receptor beta chain sequence and its context. What it binds is not known. This sample is part of a study of CD8 T cells in ankylosing spondylitis. Study results and caveats: It was reported that disease-linked clones were significantly enriched in matched ankylosing spondylitis synovial fluid. A subset of motif variants has previously been described in the synovial fluid and blood of reactive arthritis. Within ankylosing spondylitis blood, a TCR beta motif made up of several highly homologous variants appeared to be characteristic.

Each CDR3 protein gets one entry after TCRdb re-called the 5' RACE reads with MiXCR. The repertoire holds approximately 400,000 distinct CDR3 sequences, with roughly 17% as singletons. Trimming took off 5 bases at V and 3 bases at J, with 11 bases between the two ends. The CDR3 is 13 amino acids. The germline gives CDR1 LNHNV, CDR2 YYDKDF (reference sequence). The sample taken for sequencing was blood, either unsorted or a sorted T cell fraction (not recorded which). The gene calls are TRBV15 and TRBJ2-7; tentatively, D is TRBD1 or TRBD2 (6 bases each). The TCR sequence derives from a male donor with ankylosing spondylitis. The CDR3 coding sequence is TGTGCCACCAGCCCCGGGGGCGACTACGAGCAGTACTTC. Translation gives CATSPGGDYEQYF. Full variable domain (missing parts from reference TRBV15 and TRBJ2-7): DAMVIQNPRYQVTQFGKPVTLSCSQTLNHNVMYWYQQKSSQAPKLLFHYYDKDFNNEADTPDNFQSRRPNTSFCFLDIRSPGLGDTAMYLCATSPGGDYEQYFGPGTRLTVT.